The clone carrying this T cell receptor beta chain has more than one count but fewer than ten. Via MiXCR, TCRdb re-called the RT-PCR reads, giving one row per CDR3 protein. The sample holds more than 550,000 distinct CDR3 sequences; approximately 15% are singletons and the top ten take 3% to 4.5%. The origin of this receptor is a female donor in good health, serving as a healthy control. Source material: memory CD4+ T cells from blood.

The CDR3 loop is CSVEVGGRTDTQYF. The CDR3 nucleotides are TGCAGCGTTGAAGTGGGGGGGCGAACAGATACGCAGTATTTT. This rearrangement joins TRBV29-1 to TRBJ2-3, with a tentative D call TRBD2 (7 bases). CDR1 is SQVTM and CDR2 is ANQGSEA in the germline V gene. The CDR3 loop spans 14 amino acids. V dropped 1 base and J dropped 3 bases, with 11 bases sitting between them.